This record looks at one T cell receptor beta chain sequence and its context. No cognate antigen has been identified for it. There are no base qualities to consult, and no much larger clone falls within one base. The germline V gene gives CDR1 as ENHRY and CDR2 as SYGVKD. The CDR3 runs 12 residues from the cysteine to the phenylalanine. Solely the CDR3 DNA is kept, with 36 bases framed from the first base. V is clipped by 6 bases and J by 7 bases, and the sequence between their germline boundaries is 9 bases long. Ophthalmopathy patients had moderately to severely active disease, Clinical Activity Score of at least 3, NOSPECS grade of at least 4, and duration under 3 months. Patients with uncontrolled infections, other autoimmune diseases, pregnancy or lactation were excluded. Diagnoses were based on clinical symptoms, serum thyroxine and TRAb, thyroid ultrasound and orbital computed tomography. Ficoll-Paque density gradient centrifugation was used to isolate PBMCs from around 10 ml of fresh peripheral blood. Trizol reagent was used to extract total RNA, and RNA quality was then checked on an Agilent 2100 Bioanalyzer.

Amplification of TCR beta CDR3 regions was carried out from RNA transcripts. The first round of RT-PCR for the TCR CDR3 was performed with the HTBI primer set and the Qiagen OneStep RT-PCR kit. The libraries were constructed in a second round of multiplex PCR and then size-selected and purified. Libraries were sequenced paired-end with 100 bp reads on an Illumina HiSeq2000. The original pipeline was this. SOAPnuke was used to process the raw data, with reads discarded if the reads contained adapters or uncalled bases, had a mean Phred below 15, or lacked an exact constant-primer or identifier match. High-quality paired reads were merged with COPE v1.2.5, and unique nucleotide sequences were defined as clonotypes. Clonotypes were aligned to IMGT TRBV, TRBD and TRBJ reference segments using MiTCR v1.1. The analysis was restricted to V-J combinations with a frequency above 0.0001, which together covered 98% to 99.2% of the repertoires. A TCS score was defined as the ratio between F50 (clonal expansion) and ExV (chaos), using BLOSUM62-based TCRdist between CDR3 peptides within each V-J. Welch's t-statistics and random forest reduced approximately 520 V-J features to 10 to 15, which were used in a naive Bayes classifier (R e1071). TCRdb trimmed public reads at Q25 via fastp, called clones via MiXCR and kept in-frame beta chains. Rows are combined by CDR3 protein, so each entry shows the most common genes and DNA. TCRdb, rather than the study authors, made the V and J calls. The sample data list around 620,000 distinct CDR3 sequences, and 12% to 15% of these were observed just once. 7.1% of the sample is held by the ten biggest clonotypes.

This record comes from a study of T cells in Graves' hyperthyroidism and ophthalmopathy (dated by TCRdb to about 2019). General notes on the study: Peripheral blood was sampled at the time of initial diagnosis, prior to any treatment. To identify distinguishing TCR V-J signatures, a discovery cohort of some 100 patients was used, comprising under 45 with Graves' ophthalmopathy and approximately 58 with stable Graves' hyperthyroidism. Prospective prediction of ophthalmopathy was tested in an independent validation cohort of some 20 hyperthyroidism patients and around 16 patients who later progressed to ophthalmopathy. The 90 to 100 discovery patients were randomly split 7:3 into training and test sets. Thyroid tissue and blood T-cell repertoires from six Graves' hyperthyroidism patients were also compared in the study. After blood sampling, hyperthyroidism patients were treated with methimazole at a starting dose of 30 mg daily, and ophthalmopathy patients were treated with high-dose intravenous methylprednisolone. The paper reports TCR Vbeta CDR3 sequencing of approximately 130 peripheral blood samples: fewer than 50 ophthalmopathy, under 85 hyperthyroidism and approximately 17 progressor patients.

Findings and caveats that apply to the study as a whole: A 13 V-J signature model separated ophthalmopathy from stable hyperthyroidism, with about 88% sensitivity and roughly 81% specificity in cross-validation and 80%/75% in testing. Most expanded thyroid clonotypes (frequency above 0.001) were also found in blood, which suggests that blood repertoires may mirror thyroid immune responses. Sample size was not statistically predetermined, and blinding of investigators to group allocation was not performed. In validation, progression to ophthalmopathy was predicted by the model with around 70% sensitivity and approximately 78% specificity, a median of about 6.4 months before onset.

Sequencing used blood. This receptor was identified in a woman aged 18-29 years with Graves' ophthalmopathy. The chain couples TRBV10-3 to TRBJ2-2; no confident D gene assignment can be made. The DNA sequence is given as TGTGCCATCAGGGATACGGGCGGGGAGCTGTTTTTT. This yields the protein CAIRDTGGELFF.